The 26 T cell receptor beta chains in this list originate from one sample, sequenced in a study of CD8 T cells in ankylosing spondylitis. TCRdb independently ran MiXCR on the 5' RACE reads; one entry per CDR3 protein. The sample consists of approximately 43,000 distinct CDR3 sequences, more than 3% of them appearing once. The sample taken for sequencing was blood, either unsorted or a sorted T cell fraction (not recorded which). The source is a female donor with ankylosing spondylitis or in good health (not recorded which).

Many counts were recorded for this clonotype. DNA of the CDR3: TGTGCCAGCAGCGCCAAGACAGACTCTTCATATGGCTACACCTTC. Encoded protein: CASSAKTDSSYGYTF. The chain recombines TRBV9 with TRBJ1-2, with D maybe TRBD1 (5 bases). Germline CDR1 is SGDLS and CDR2 is YYNGEE. Trimming removed 3 bases from V and 5 bases from J, with 17 bases in between. The CDR3 spans 15 residues.

This chain uses TRBV9 with TRBJ2-5; 9 nucleotides line up with TRBD1. The V gene's germline CDR1 is SGDLS and CDR2 YYNGEE. V lost 3 bases to trimming and J lost 0 bases; unmatched junction nucleotides: 9. This CDR3 comprises 17 residues. The CDR3 reads CASSGWGTGPNQETQYF. The CDR3 DNA reads as TGTGCCAGCAGCGGGTGGGGGACAGGGCCGAACCAAGAGACCCAGTACTTC. Using reference TRBV9 and TRBJ2-5 for the parts outside the CDR3, the full variable domain is DSGVTQTPKHLITATGQRVTLRCSPRSGDLSVYWYQQSLDQGLQFLIQYYNGEERAKGNILERFSAQQFPDLHSELNLSSLELGDSALYFCASSGWGTGPNQETQYFGPGTRLLVL.

The sample holds many counts of this clonotype. The gene calls are TRBV9 and TRBJ2-7; 8 nucleotides match TRBD1. V lost 1 base and J lost 6; bases outside the gene matches: 6. CDR3 size: 14 residues. Germline assignment: CDR1 SGDLS and CDR2 YYNGEE. The CDR3 region is CASSVTGQEGEQYF. The DNA of the CDR3 is TGTGCCAGCAGCGTAACGGGACAGGAGGGCGAGCAGTACTTC. Complete variable domain (other parts from reference TRBV9 and TRBJ2-7): DSGVTQTPKHLITATGQRVTLRCSPRSGDLSVYWYQQSLDQGLQFLIQYYNGEERAKGNILERFSAQQFPDLHSELNLSSLELGDSALYFCASSVTGQEGEQYFGPGTRLTVT.

This clonotype was picked up a small number of times. The rearrangement joins TRBV9 to TRBJ2-5; D perhaps matches TRBD1 (6 bases). This CDR3 has 16 amino acids. Trimming removed 2 bases from V and 2 bases from J, with 16 bases in between. Germline lookup yields CDR1 SGDLS and CDR2 YYNGEE. The CDR3 sequence: CASSVTGNLRQETQYF. CDR3 bases: TGTGCCAGCAGCGTTACAGGGAATCTGAGGCAAGAGACCCAGTACTTC. Using reference TRBV9 and TRBJ2-5 for the parts outside the CDR3, the full variable domain is DSGVTQTPKHLITATGQRVTLRCSPRSGDLSVYWYQQSLDQGLQFLIQYYNGEERAKGNILERFSAQQFPDLHSELNLSSLELGDSALYFCASSVTGNLRQETQYFGPGTRLLVL.

This clonotype was seen ten or more times. The chain joins TRBV9 to TRBJ1-1, with D possibly matching TRBD1 (5 bases). The CDR3 runs 18 residues. Germline V CDR1 and CDR2: SGDLS, YYNGEE. V was cut by 4 bases and J by 0 bases, with 22 bases left in between. This CDR3 is CASSTLPGGGTVNTEAFF. The CDR3 DNA reads as TGTGCCAGCAGCACGTTACCGGGTGGAGGGACCGTGAACACTGAAGCTTTCTTT.

This clonotype appeared many times. This chain connects TRBV9 to TRBJ1-2, with D tentatively TRBD1 (6 bases). V lost 5 bases and J 4 bases, leaving 12 bases between the germline ends. The CDR3 has 13 residues. CDR1 and CDR2 (germline): SGDLS, YYNGEE. In nucleotides, the CDR3 is TGTGCCAGCAGTACGACAGGTCTCTATGGCTACACCTTC. This encodes CASSTTGLYGYTF.

This clonotype was picked up many times. This chain connects TRBV9 to TRBJ2-3; a weak D match, TRBD1 (5 bases). V gave up 0 bases and J gave up 2 bases, with 10 bases separating them. This CDR3 has 15 residues. The germline V gene has CDR1 SGDLS and CDR2 YYNGEE. The CDR3 reads CASSVVAGPTDTQYF. The CDR3, as DNA: TGTGCCAGCAGCGTAGTGGCAGGGCCCACAGATACGCAGTATTTT.

A few counts support this clonotype. This chain uses TRBV9 with TRBJ2-7, with 7 bases lining up with TRBD1. The CDR3 loop spans 15 amino acids. CDR1 SGDLS and CDR2 YYNGEE come from the germline V gene. Losses at the gene ends were 0 bases for V and 6 bases for J; bases not matched to a gene: 9. CDR3 protein: CASSVATGRTSEQYF. The CDR3 DNA is TGTGCCAGCAGCGTAGCGACAGGGAGAACTTCCGAGCAGTACTTC.

The chain combines TRBV9 with TRBJ2-2, with 10 bases matching TRBD1. V shed 4 bases and J 6 bases; nucleotides not matched to a gene: 9. This CDR3 region has 16 residues. Germline CDR1 reads SGDLS; CDR2 reads YYNGEE. The CDR3 reads CASSPRDRGSSGELFF. The CDR3 bases are TGTGCCAGCAGCCCAAGGGACAGGGGCAGTTCCGGGGAGCTGTTTTTT.

This clonotype was found many times. The chain combines TRBV9 with TRBJ2-1, with 9 bases fitting TRBD2. In germline, CDR1 is SGDLS, CDR2 YYNGEE. The V gene end was trimmed by 2 bases and the J gene end by 7 bases; junction bases not matched to a gene: 7. This CDR3 region has 15 residues. The CDR3 here is CASSVTAGGGNEQFF. The CDR3 DNA sequence: TGTGCCAGCAGCGTGACAGCGGGGGGCGGTAATGAGCAGTTCTTC.

The chain links TRBV9 to TRBJ2-5, with TRBD1 matching over 10 bases. The germline V gene has CDR1 SGDLS and CDR2 YYNGEE. V shed 0 bases and J 4 bases; nucleotides not matched to a gene: 3. The CDR3 runs 15 residues. The DNA for the CDR3 is TGTGCCAGCAGCGTAGTGACAGGGGGCACAGAGACCCAGTACTTC. This sequence encodes CASSVVTGGTETQYF.

The sample holds many counts of this clonotype. This chain uses TRBV9 with TRBJ1-3; D not certain. CDR1 and CDR2 from the germline V gene are SGDLS and YYNGEE. Trimming removed 3 bases from V and 2 bases from J, with 12 bases in between. The CDR3 runs 15 residues. For the CDR3, the DNA is TGTGCCAGCAGCGCTACATCCGCTGCTGGAAACACCATATATTTT. It yields the protein CASSATSAAGNTIYF.

This clonotype was seen at least ten times. The chain couples TRBV9 to TRBJ1-6, with 7 bases fitting TRBD1. Per germline, CDR1 SGDLS and CDR2 YYNGEE. The CDR3 loop spans 15 amino acids. The junction had 3 bases not matched to a gene; V was cut back by 0 bases and J by 6 bases. The CDR3 loop reads CASSVGPGGNSPLHF. The CDR3 DNA is TGTGCCAGCAGCGTAGGTCCAGGGGGTAATTCACCCCTCCACTTT.

This clonotype has at least ten counts. The chain links TRBV9 to TRBJ2-6, with D perhaps matching TRBD1 (5 bases). The CDR3 has 17 amino acids. Germline V gene sequence: CDR1 SGDLS, CDR2 YYNGEE. V dropped 3 bases and J dropped 0 bases, with 13 bases sitting between them. CDR3 residues: CASSGLGATSGANVLTF. CDR3 bases: TGTGCCAGCAGCGGACTTGGGGCCACCTCTGGGGCCAACGTCCTGACTTTC.

This clonotype was detected ten times or more. The J gene is TRBJ1-1, the V gene TRBV9, with 11 nucleotides matching TRBD1. Germline values: CDR1 SGDLS, CDR2 YYNGEE. Trimming at V came to 5 bases and at J to 6 bases, leaving 9 bases not matched to a gene. CDR3 size: 15 residues. The CDR3 DNA reads TGTGCCAGCAGTACGACCGGGACAGGGGGGGCTGAAGCTTTCTTT. Amino acid sequence: CASSTTGTGGAEAFF. Full variable domain (remainder filled in from reference TRBV9 and TRBJ1-1): DSGVTQTPKHLITATGQRVTLRCSPRSGDLSVYWYQQSLDQGLQFLIQYYNGEERAKGNILERFSAQQFPDLHSELNLSSLELGDSALYFCASSTTGTGGAEAFFGQGTRLTVV.

This clonotype occurred many times. The chain uses TRBV9 and TRBJ1-2; TRBD1 might be the D (6 bases). CDR1 SGDLS and CDR2 YYNGEE come from the germline V gene. The V end was cut by 3 bases, the J end by 8 bases, with 23 bases between. This CDR3 region has 16 residues. The CDR3 here is CASSASGGGGLGGYTF. The CDR3 DNA reads TGTGCCAGCAGCGCGAGCGGTGGTGGGGGGCTGGGGGGCTACACCTTC.

This clonotype was counted ten times or more. The gene calls are TRBV9 and TRBJ2-3; 9 positions agree with TRBD2. The CDR3 extends over 15 amino acids. CDR1 and CDR2 (germline): SGDLS, YYNGEE. The trim removed 2 bases at V and 1 base at J, leaving 2 bases unmatched. CDR3 region: CASSVRLAGTDTQYF. As DNA, the CDR3 is TGTGCCAGCAGCGTCCGACTAGCGGGCACAGATACGCAGTATTTT.

This clonotype occurred a few times. The CDR3 loop is CASSVGSAGREAFF. CDR3 in DNA: TGTGCCAGCAGCGTAGGATCCGCAGGCCGTGAAGCTTTCTTT. J is TRBJ1-1 and V is TRBV9; D is unresolved. V lost 0 bases and J 7 bases, leaving 13 bases between the germline ends. The CDR3 totals 14 residues. CDR1 SGDLS and CDR2 YYNGEE come from the germline V gene. Variable domain in full (rest from reference TRBV9 and TRBJ1-1): DSGVTQTPKHLITATGQRVTLRCSPRSGDLSVYWYQQSLDQGLQFLIQYYNGEERAKGNILERFSAQQFPDLHSELNLSSLELGDSALYFCASSVGSAGREAFFGQGTRLTVV.

V gene TRBV9 combines with J gene TRBJ2-1, with D perhaps TRBD2 (5 bases). CDR1 and CDR2 from the germline V gene are SGDLS and YYNGEE. Between the trimmed V and J ends, which lost 4 bases and 2 bases, there was a span of 13 bases. CDR3 length: 15 residues. CDR3 in DNA: TGTGCCAGCAGCCCTCGGGGTAGTGCCTACAATGAGCAGTTCTTC. Its translation is CASSPRGSAYNEQFF.

This clonotype was found many times. The CDR3 DNA reads TGTGCCAGCGGCGGGGGGCAAGGAAACACCATATATTTT. Translation: CASGGGQGNTIYF. The chain links TRBV9 to TRBJ1-3; perhaps TRBD1 as D (6 bases). V lost 7 bases to trimming and J lost 4 bases, with 12 bases between them. This CDR3 has 13 residues. Germline-derived CDR1 and CDR2 are SGDLS and YYNGEE.

The table lists this clonotype with many counts. The CDR3: CASSPQGFQETQYF. CDR3 in DNA: TGTGCCAGCAGCCCACAGGGGTTCCAAGAGACCCAGTACTTC. The chain recombines TRBV9 with TRBJ2-5, with 7 bases matching TRBD1. The germline V gene encodes CDR1 SGDLS and CDR2 YYNGEE. CDR3 length: 14 amino acids. Losses at the gene ends were 4 bases for V and 1 base for J; bases not matched to a gene: 4.

This clonotype occurred many times. The chain links TRBV9 to TRBJ2-3, with TRBD1 identical over 9 bases. CDR1 SGDLS and CDR2 YYNGEE come from the germline V gene. The CDR3 length is 16 residues. Trimming at V came to 3 bases and at J to 5 bases, leaving 10 bases not matched to a gene. The DNA of the CDR3 is TGTGCCAGCAGCGGCCGGGACAGGGCTTGGGTAGATACGCAGTATTTT. As protein: CASSGRDRAWVDTQYF.

This clonotype has ten or more counts. V is TRBV9 and J is TRBJ2-3; D gene uncertain. CDR1 and CDR2 (germline): SGDLS, YYNGEE. The CDR3 contains 15 residues. With 0 bases removed from V and 0 bases from J, the gap between germline ends came to 8 bases. CDR3: CASSVEIRSTDTQYF. Here the CDR3 DNA reads TGTGCCAGCAGCGTAGAAATCCGAAGCACAGATACGCAGTATTTT.

This clonotype was detected many times. The V call is TRBV9, the J call TRBJ1-5; 9 bases are a match to TRBD1. Germline V gene data show CDR1 as SGDLS and CDR2 as YYNGEE. This CDR3 comprises 15 residues. The V gene end was trimmed by 3 bases and the J gene end by 3 bases; junction bases not matched to a gene: 4. The CDR3 DNA reads TGTGCCAGCAGCGACGGGACAGGGATCAATCAGCCCCAGCATTTT. The encoded protein is CASSDGTGINQPQHF.

In this sample, this clonotype turned up many times. This chain uses TRBV9 with TRBJ2-1; D is unresolved. The V end lost 0 bases, the J end lost 7 bases, and 8 bases lay between the germline ends. Looked up from germline, CDR1 is SGDLS and CDR2 is YYNGEE. The CDR3 runs 13 residues. This CDR3 reads CASSVDVGNEQFF. The CDR3 DNA is TGTGCCAGCAGCGTAGATGTGGGTAATGAGCAGTTCTTC.

This clonotype was observed at least ten times. V is TRBV9 and J is TRBJ1-1; no clear D. The CDR3 is made up of 15 amino acids. Trimming took off 0 bases at V and 1 base at J, with 10 bases between the two ends. CDR1 and CDR2 (germline): SGDLS, YYNGEE. CDR3 nucleotides: TGTGCCAGCAGCGTAGGAGCGAATACGAACACTGAAGCTTTCTTT. Encoded protein: CASSVGANTNTEAFF.